Listed below are T cell receptor beta chains from one sample, sequenced in a study of T cells in Graves' hyperthyroidism and ophthalmopathy. TCRdb analysed the multiplex PCR reads with MiXCR anew, one entry per CDR3 protein. The sample consists of hundreds of thousands of distinct CDR3 sequences, roughly 16% of them appearing once. The sample was blood. The receptors derive from a woman in her 40s with Graves' ophthalmopathy. The CDR3 runs from the conserved cysteine through the conserved F or W. Fields, in order: clone size, V gene, J gene, D gene, CDR3 DNA, CDR3 protein. The D gene is left open where the match is weak. The listing skips clone size in some rows; elsewhere it reads once, few, many or a size class.

>NA|TRBV6-2/TRBV6-3|TRBJ2-1|NA
TGTGCCAGCAGTTTTCGGTATCGAGATGAGCAGTTCTTC
CASSFRYRDEQFF
>many|TRBV29-1|TRBJ2-1|NA
TGCAGCGTCGCCATTGGGAGCTCCTACAATGAGCAGTTCTTC
CSVAIGSSYNEQFF
>NA|TRBV4-1|TRBJ1-5|NA
TGCGCCAGCAGCCTCACGGCCCGGGACCAGCCCCAGCATTTT
CASSLTARDQPQHF
>many|TRBV5-1|TRBJ2-1|TRBD2
TGCGCCAGCAGCTCCCATGAAGGACTAGCGAGAAAGTGGTCCTACAATGAGCAGTTCTTC
CASSSHEGLARKWSYNEQFF
>many|TRBV12-3/TRBV12-4|TRBJ1-5|TRBD1
TGTGCCAGCGGCGACAGGGCGAGTCAGCCCCAGCATTTT
CASGDRASQPQHF
>NA|TRBV20-1|TRBJ1-2|TRBD1
TGCAGTGCTCTCTCGACAGGGGTCTATGGCTACACCTTC
CSALSTGVYGYTF
>few|TRBV12-3/TRBV12-4|TRBJ2-3|NA
TGTGCCAGCAGTCTAGCCCCGCAGTTCTCGGAAACCACAGATACGCAGTATTTT
CASSLAPQFSETTDTQYF
>many|TRBV6-6|TRBJ2-7|NA
TGTGCCAGCAGTTACTCCGGGACCTACGAGCAGTACTTC
CASSYSGTYEQYF
>NA|TRBV12-3/TRBV12-4|TRBJ1-3|NA
TGTGCCAGCTCGGGACTCCGGGGAGGAAACACCATATATTTT
CASSGLRGGNTIYF
>many|TRBV20-1|TRBJ2-3|TRBD2
TGCAGTGCTAGAGATGGGGCGGGAGGGACAGATACGCAGTATTTT
CSARDGAGGTDTQYF
>NA|TRBV3-1|TRBJ1-1|NA
TGTGCCAGCAGCCAAGATCCCCTCGTGGACACTGAAGCTTTCTTT
CASSQDPLVDTEAFF
>many|TRBV11-2|TRBJ2-7|NA
TGTGCCAGCAGCTCCCGCCAGGTCGGCGAGCAGTACTTC
CASSSRQVGEQYF
>many|TRBV5-1|TRBJ2-3|NA
TGCGCCAGCAGCGTGACTCCTCTGTCAGATACGCAGTATTTT
CASSVTPLSDTQYF
>NA|TRBV18|TRBJ2-3|NA
TGTGCCAGCTCACCTATAGACTCTCTAATAAGCACAGATACGCAGTATTTT
CASSPIDSLISTDTQYF
>few|TRBV20-1|TRBJ1-4|TRBD1
TGCAGTGCTAGAGGCTGGAGCGACAGGGGGAATGAAAAACTGTTTTTT
CSARGWSDRGNEKLFF
>NA|TRBV7-2|TRBJ2-5|TRBD1
TGTGCCAGCAGCCCCCGGGGTCCTACAGGGGGCGGAGGAGAGACCCAGTACTTC
CASSPRGPTGGGGETQYF
>many|TRBV6-1|TRBJ1-2|NA
TGTGCCAGCAGTGCAGGGGAACGACACTATGGCTACACCTTC
CASSAGERHYGYTF
>few|TRBV5-4|TRBJ2-5|TRBD1
TGTGCCAGCAGCTCGGGACAGTTTCAAGAGACCCAGTACTTC
CASSSGQFQETQYF
>NA|TRBV18|TRBJ2-6|NA
TGTGCCAGCTCACCACCTGCCTCTGGGGCCAACGTCCTGACTTTC
CASSPPASGANVLTF
>NA|TRBV3-1|TRBJ2-1|TRBD2
TGTGCCAGCAGCCAAGGGGGTACTAGCGGGGTTTACAATGAGCAGTTCTTC
CASSQGGTSGVYNEQFF
>NA|TRBV2|TRBJ1-2|TRBD1
TGTGCCAGCATGGGGGACAGTTCTAACTATGGCTACACCTTC
CASMGDSSNYGYTF
>few|TRBV6-5|TRBJ2-7|TRBD2
TGTGCCAGCAGTTACAGGGACTACCGCGAGCAGTACTTC
CASSYRDYREQYF
>many|TRBV19|TRBJ2-3|NA
TGTGCCAGTAGTATTGCGATCACAGATACGCAGTATTTT
CASSIAITDTQYF
>many|TRBV20-1|TRBJ2-5|TRBD1
TGCAGTGCTAGACCCACAGGGGGGGAGACCCAGTACTTC
CSARPTGGETQYF
>NA|TRBV5-1|TRBJ2-7|TRBD2
TGCGCCAGCAGCTTCTCCCCGACTTTACTAGCGGGGGGTCCCCCCTACGAGCAGTACTTC
CASSFSPTLLAGGPPYEQYF
>NA|TRBV5-1|TRBJ1-5|NA
TGCGCCAGCAGCTTGGGGAGCGGGAGGTCCCCAGATACGCAGCATTTT
CASSLGSGRSPDTQHF
>many|TRBV2|TRBJ2-2|TRBD2
TGTGCCAGCAGCGACGGACTAGCGGGGAGCACCGGGGAGCTGTTTTTT
CASSDGLAGSTGELFF
>NA|TRBV6-1|TRBJ1-1|TRBD1
TGTGCCAGCGGACAGGGGTTCCCTGAAGCTTTCTTT
CASGQGFPEAFF
>many|TRBV20-1|TRBJ1-1|NA
TGCAGTGCCCTACTACATAGTGGTGACACTGAAGCTTTCTTT
CSALLHSGDTEAFF
>many|TRBV5-1|TRBJ2-2|TRBD2
TGCGCCAGCAGCGCCACTAGCGGGGCGGATGGGGAGCTGTTTTTT
CASSATSGADGELFF
>NA|TRBV10-2|TRBJ2-3|TRBD1
TGCGCCACCCTAAGGGGGCGCCTACTCACAGATACGCAGTATTTT
CATLRGRLLTDTQYF
>NA|TRBV5-1|TRBJ2-3|NA
TGCGCCAGCAGCTCCGAACACACAGATACGCAGTATTTT
CASSSEHTDTQYF
>many|TRBV30|TRBJ1-1|TRBD1
TGTGCCTCCGAAGGACAGGGGGCTAGAACTGAAGCTTTCTTT
CASEGQGARTEAFF
>NA|TRBV5-5|TRBJ2-3|TRBD2
TGTGCCAGCAGCCAGGAGCGGGGAGACACAGATACGCAGTATTTT
CASSQERGDTDTQYF
>NA|TRBV7-9|TRBJ2-5|TRBD1
TGTGCCAGCAGCTTCTTACAGGGGCCCGGAGAGACCCAGTACTTC
CASSFLQGPGETQYF
>few|TRBV3-1|TRBJ1-4|NA
TGTGCCAGCAGCCAGGAAGGGGCAGGGTATTACGAAAAACTGTTTTTT
CASSQEGAGYYEKLFF
>NA|TRBV29-1|TRBJ2-7|NA
TGCAGCGTTGTTGTCCTGGGGGACGAGCAGTACTTC
CSVVVLGDEQYF
>many|TRBV20-1|TRBJ2-5|NA
TGCAGTGCTAACGGGGGTGGCGTAAAGACCCAGTACTTC
CSANGGGVKTQYF
>NA|TRBV16|TRBJ1-6|NA
TGTGCCAGCAGCCAATCGGGTAGTTCACCCCTCCACTTT
CASSQSGSSPLHF
>many|TRBV30|TRBJ2-7|NA
TGTGCCTGGAGCCCTGGCGTTGGGCAGTACTTC
CAWSPGVGQYF
>NA|TRBV20-1|TRBJ1-2|NA
TGCAGTGCTCGGGCCATAAGGGGGAGTGCGGGAGGCTACACCTTC
CSARAIRGSAGGYTF